The T cell receptor (beta chain) described here comes from a study of blood T cell repertoires in COVID-19. Background on the study: Sites in the United States, Italy and Spain provided acute and convalescent COVID-19 samples. T cells, B-cell-depleted T cells, or PBMCs provided the cDNA or gDNA that served as material.

The authors' processing: By means of reference gene primer amplification, nucleated cell counts were estimated. TCRdb's table, derived via immunoSEQ multiplex PCR, lists solely in-frame clones and lacks some. V and J calls plus clone size are reproduced from that table; the DNA served to infer D and trimming. This sample has about 190,000 clones, with 84% found just once. V was pared by 5 bases and J by 3 bases, with 4 bases of the junction left unmatched. The CDR3 extends over 14 amino acids. The germline gives CDR1 SGHNT, CDR2 YENEEA. The sequence came from a woman in her 70s with active or convalescent COVID-19. V is TRBV11-3 and J is TRBJ2-3; 8 bases agree with TRBD2. Sequenced input: peripheral blood. The CDR3 nucleotides read TGTGCCAGCAGCGCCGGACTAGCAACAGATACGCAGTATTTT. It codes for CASSAGLATDTQYF.